These T cell receptor beta chains were read from a single sample in a study of patients and donors after allogeneic stem cell transplantation. TCRdb recomputed calls from the RT-PCR reads with MiXCR, one row per CDR3 protein. The repertoire holds 800,000 to 1,000,000 distinct CDR3 sequences, with roughly 18% as singletons. The sequenced sample was blood, either unsorted or a sorted T cell fraction (not recorded which). These TCRs come from a human donor who was either an allogeneic HSCT recipient or a stem cell or donor lymphocyte infusion donor (not recorded which). It is not recorded whose cells these are; they may come from a transplant donor. Each CDR3 is given with its conserved first and last residue. A D gene is named only where the DNA matches it firmly. Clone size is not always given. Where it is, it says once, few, many or a class for expanded clones.

j_call d_call v_call clone_size cdr3_nt cdr3_aa
TRBJ2-7 NA TRBV12-3/TRBV12-4 few TGTGCCAGCAGAGCTAGTACCCCCTACGAGCAGTACTTC CASRASTPYEQYF
TRBJ2-5 NA TRBV4-3 NA TGCGCCAGCAGCCAAGATGTGGGGAGTTTACGGCAAGAGACCCAGTACTTC CASSQDVGSLRQETQYF
TRBJ2-3 NA TRBV9 few TGTGCCAGCAGCGTAGTCCTTTTAATTGGTACGCAGTATTTT CASSVVLLIGTQYF
TRBJ2-1 TRBD2 TRBV2 few TGTGCCAGCAGTGAAGCGAGACTAGCAGGATACAATGAGCAGTTCTTC CASSEARLAGYNEQFF
TRBJ2-1 NA TRBV2 NA TGTGCCAGCAGGGCCCTGGACTACAGGGGCAATGAGCAGTTCTTC CASRALDYRGNEQFF
TRBJ2-1 TRBD2 TRBV24-1 NA TGTGCCACCAGTGACGGGACTAGCGTTAATGAGCAGTTCTTC CATSDGTSVNEQFF
TRBJ1-6 NA TRBV7-9 NA TGTGCCAGCAGCTTCGGGGAGTCCTATAATTCACCCCTCCACTTT CASSFGESYNSPLHF
TRBJ2-2 TRBD2 TRBV5-1 few TGCGCCAGCAGCAAGGATGGCGGGAGGAGTAGGGCCGGGGAGCTGTTTTTT CASSKDGGRSRAGELFF
TRBJ1-4 NA TRBV12-3/TRBV12-4 many TGTGCCAGCAGTCGCTCGAGTGGGGAACTGTTTTTT CASSRSSGELFF
TRBJ2-5 NA TRBV7-3 NA TGTGCCAGCTGCAGGGGAGAAGAGACCCAGTACTTC CASCRGEETQYF
TRBJ2-1 TRBD2 TRBV20-1 few TGCAGTGGGGATAGCGGGGGACCCACCTACAATGAGCAGTTCTTC CSGDSGGPTYNEQFF
TRBJ1-1 NA TRBV12-3/TRBV12-4 few TGTGCCAGCAGTTTAAGTTGGGGGAAAGCTTTCTTT CASSLSWGKAFF
TRBJ1-1 TRBD1 TRBV29-1 few TGCAGCGTTGATCCGACAGGGACAGCTTTCTTT CSVDPTGTAFF
TRBJ2-7 NA TRBV21-1 few TGTGCCACCCCGTTACCGCGGGTCTACGAGCAGTACTTC CATPLPRVYEQYF
TRBJ2-2 TRBD2 TRBV11-2 NA TGTGCCAGCAGTCAAACTAGCGGGGTTCGATCCGGGGAGCTGTTTTTT CASSQTSGVRSGELFF
TRBJ1-1 TRBD1 TRBV11-2 NA TGTGCCAGCAGCTTAGTCGGTTTGACAGGGGGGAAAAACACTGAAGCTTTCTTT CASSLVGLTGGKNTEAFF
TRBJ2-3 NA TRBV12-3/TRBV12-4 NA TGTGCCAGCAGTTTGGTGGTAGCAACAGATACGCAGTATTTT CASSLVVATDTQYF
TRBJ2-7 NA TRBV3-1 NA TGTGCCAGCAGCCAAGTGGAAACTAGCTGGGAGCAGTACTTC CASSQVETSWEQYF
TRBJ2-4 NA TRBV12-3/TRBV12-4 many TGTGCCAGCAGCCGGGGACTAGCCAAAAACATTCAGTACTTC CASSRGLAKNIQYF
TRBJ2-7 TRBD2 TRBV6-2/TRBV6-3 NA TGTGCCAGCAGTTCCCCGGCGGGGGTCTCCTACGAGCAGTACTTC CASSSPAGVSYEQYF
TRBJ2-5 NA TRBV20-1 few TGCAGTGCAGCTGACGGACTCGCAATTGAGACCCAGTACTTC CSAADGLAIETQYF
TRBJ2-3 TRBD2 TRBV29-1 NA TGCAGCGTTGAACTCCGACTAGCCCTTATGTGGGGTACGCAGTATTTT CSVELRLALMWGTQYF
TRBJ2-1 TRBD2 TRBV11-2 few TGTGCCAGCAGCTTTAGTTCTGTAGCGGGGAGAATAAAGAACAATGAGCAGTTCTTC CASSFSSVAGRIKNNEQFF
TRBJ2-3 NA TRBV7-8 many TGTGCCAGCAGCTTACGTGGAGCTACTAGCACAGATACGCAGTATTTT CASSLRGATSTDTQYF
TRBJ1-2 TRBD1 TRBV5-6 few TGTGCCAGCAGTGGTGGACAGGTCTCTAACTATGGCTACACCTTC CASSGGQVSNYGYTF
TRBJ1-2 TRBD1 TRBV7-2 few TGTGCCAGCAGCTCAGGTCGACAGGGGAGTAATGGCTACACCTTC CASSSGRQGSNGYTF
TRBJ2-2 NA TRBV7-3 few TGTGCCAGCAGCTTATTCCCCAACACCGGGGAGCTGTTTTTT CASSLFPNTGELFF
TRBJ1-1 NA TRBV5-1 many TGCGCCAGCAGGGGGAGTAACACTGAAGCTTTCTTT CASRGSNTEAFF
TRBJ2-5 TRBD1 TRBV5-1 NA TGCGCCAGCAGCTTGGACAGGGGGGTTGAGACCCAGTACTTC CASSLDRGVETQYF
TRBJ2-4 TRBD2 TRBV11-3 few TGTGCCAGCAGCCCAAAGCCGACTAGCGGCAAAAACATTCAGTACTTC CASSPKPTSGKNIQYF
TRBJ2-5 NA TRBV7-7 NA TGTGCTAGCAGCCCCCCGGGACTGGGGGAGACCCAGTACTTC CASSPPGLGETQYF
TRBJ1-5 NA TRBV2 few TGTGCCAGCAGCGCGACCTATAGCAATCAGCCCCAGCATTTT CASSATYSNQPQHF
TRBJ2-2 TRBD1 TRBV6-2/TRBV6-3 NA TGTGCCAGCAGTTATAGGGGGCAGGACACCGGGGAGCTGTTTTTT CASSYRGQDTGELFF
TRBJ2-1 NA TRBV12-3/TRBV12-4 few TGTGCCAACTCCAAGGGGGCTAGCGGATACAATGAGCAGTTCTTC CANSKGASGYNEQFF
TRBJ2-7 TRBD1 TRBV5-1 few TGCGCCAGCAGCTTGGGGACAGGGGGCCCCGAGCAGTACTTC CASSLGTGGPEQYF
TRBJ2-3 TRBD2 TRBV7-9 NA TGTGCCAGCAGATGGGACGGGGGGGCCAAAGATACGCAGTATTTT CASRWDGGAKDTQYF
TRBJ2-3 TRBD2 TRBV5-1 NA TGCGCCAGCAGCTTGTTCCTAGCGGGGGGTCCAGATACGCAGTATTTT CASSLFLAGGPDTQYF
TRBJ2-3 NA TRBV5-1 many TGTGCCAGCAGCTTGGAGGGCACAGATACGCAGTATTTT CASSLEGTDTQYF
TRBJ2-7 TRBD1 TRBV12-3/TRBV12-4 few TGTGCCAGCAGCGTTCAGGGGGCAGGATACGAGCAGTACTTC CASSVQGAGYEQYF
TRBJ2-1 TRBD2 TRBV10-3 few TGTGCCATCAGTGGAATTAGCGGGAGATTGGGTGAGCAGTTCTTC CAISGISGRLGEQFF
TRBJ2-5 NA TRBV2 NA TGTGCCAGCGGGCAGGGAAGGGGGGAGACCCAGTACTTC CASGQGRGETQYF
TRBJ2-1 NA TRBV7-6 few TGTGCCAGCAGCTTAGATGTTGTAGCCTTCAATGAGCAGTTCTTC CASSLDVVAFNEQFF
TRBJ2-7 TRBD2 TRBV3-1 NA TGTGCCAGCAGCCAAACCCCGGGACTAGCTTACGAGCAGTACTTC CASSQTPGLAYEQYF
TRBJ2-5 NA TRBV29-1 NA TGCAGCGTTGGGGTGGGGCAAAAGACCCAGTACTTC CSVGVGQKTQYF
TRBJ2-7 NA TRBV12-3/TRBV12-4 NA TGTGCCAGCAGTTTACGTCAGGCACCACCCTACGAGCAGTACTTC CASSLRQAPPYEQYF
TRBJ2-2 TRBD2 TRBV4-2 NA TGTGCCAGCAGCCAAGATCGGCTAGCGGGGACCGGGGAGCTGTTTTTT CASSQDRLAGTGELFF
TRBJ2-3 TRBD1 TRBV5-1 few TGCGCCAGCAGTCCAGACAGGGGAGCTAGCACAGATACGCAGTATTTT CASSPDRGASTDTQYF
TRBJ1-2 TRBD1 TRBV12-3/TRBV12-4 NA TGTGCCATCAAGGGGACAGGGGGTAACTATGGCTACACCTTC CAIKGTGGNYGYTF
TRBJ1-2 NA TRBV19 NA TGTGCCAGTAGTGCACAGGCAGACTATGGCTACACCTTC CASSAQADYGYTF